This is a list of T cell receptor beta chains from one sample in a study of response to subunit inactivated influenza vaccine. TCRdb fed the RT-PCR reads into MiXCR, producing one record per CDR3 protein. Found here are 600,000 to 850,000 distinct CDR3 sequences, roughly 15% of them singletons; the top ten hold roughly 7.6%. This material consisted of PBMCs from blood, taken approximately 15 days before vaccination. These receptors were taken from a man aged 45-65 years who received an inactivated influenza vaccine. The CDR3 runs from the conserved cysteine through the conserved F or W. Fields, in order: clone size, J gene, V gene, D gene, CDR3 protein, CDR3 DNA. D genes are given only for firm matches. A row's size may be missing; if present it is once, few, many or a size class.

clone size: few
J gene: TRBJ2-7
V gene: TRBV20-1
D gene: NA
CDR3 protein: CSASPRSYYEQYF
CDR3 DNA: TGCAGTGCTAGTCCGCGGAGCTACTACGAGCAGTACTTC

clone size: few
J gene: TRBJ2-2
V gene: TRBV7-2
D gene: NA
CDR3 protein: CASSLEGTAGELFF
CDR3 DNA: TGTGCCAGCAGCTTGGAGGGAACGGCCGGGGAGCTGTTTTTT

clone size: NA
J gene: TRBJ2-5
V gene: TRBV27
D gene: NA
CDR3 protein: CASSQGPSETQYF
CDR3 DNA: TGTGCCAGCAGTCAGGGTCCGAGTGAGACCCAGTACTTC

clone size: NA
J gene: TRBJ1-6
V gene: TRBV7-6
D gene: NA
CDR3 protein: CASSLAGPRNSPLHF
CDR3 DNA: TGTGCCAGCAGCTTAGCGGGACCGCGCAATTCACCCCTCCACTTT

clone size: many
J gene: TRBJ1-3
V gene: TRBV6-2/TRBV6-3
D gene: NA
CDR3 protein: CASSYRKPTGTGNTIYF
CDR3 DNA: TGTGCCAGCAGTTACCGAAAACCTACAGGGACTGGAAACACCATATATTTT

clone size: few
J gene: TRBJ2-5
V gene: TRBV12-3/TRBV12-4
D gene: TRBD1
CDR3 protein: CASSTQGARVETQYF
CDR3 DNA: TGTGCCAGCAGCACCCAGGGGGCGCGGGTAGAGACCCAGTACTTC

clone size: many
J gene: TRBJ2-5
V gene: TRBV4-2
D gene: NA
CDR3 protein: CASSQGSETQYF
CDR3 DNA: TGTGCCAGCAGCCAAGGATCCGAGACCCAGTACTTC

clone size: NA
J gene: TRBJ2-3
V gene: TRBV23-1
D gene: NA
CDR3 protein: CASSPSGHLTDTQYF
CDR3 DNA: TGCGCCAGCAGTCCCTCGGGACACCTCACAGATACGCAGTATTTT

clone size: few
J gene: TRBJ1-5
V gene: TRBV12-3/TRBV12-4
D gene: NA
CDR3 protein: CASSLAPQPQHF
CDR3 DNA: TGTGCCAGCAGTTTGGCACCGCAGCCCCAGCATTTT

clone size: NA
J gene: TRBJ1-6
V gene: TRBV10-3
D gene: TRBD1
CDR3 protein: CAIRREGQGDNSPLHF
CDR3 DNA: TGTGCCATCAGACGAGAGGGACAGGGGGATAATTCACCCCTCCACTTT

clone size: few
J gene: TRBJ2-3
V gene: TRBV5-1
D gene: NA
CDR3 protein: CASSLSLRVTDTQYF
CDR3 DNA: TGCGCCAGCAGCTTATCTCTCAGGGTCACAGATACGCAGTATTTT

clone size: NA
J gene: TRBJ2-1
V gene: TRBV15
D gene: NA
CDR3 protein: CATSGRIVMEQFF
CDR3 DNA: TGTGCCACCAGCGGAAGAATAGTGATGGAGCAGTTCTTC

clone size: NA
J gene: TRBJ2-2
V gene: TRBV14
D gene: NA
CDR3 protein: CASSQDMSTSGTGELFF
CDR3 DNA: TGTGCCAGCAGCCAAGATATGTCGACGTCGGGCACCGGGGAGCTGTTTTTT

clone size: many
J gene: TRBJ1-2
V gene: TRBV5-5
D gene: NA
CDR3 protein: CASTRQASHYGYTF
CDR3 DNA: TGTGCCAGCACCCGACAGGCGTCGCACTATGGCTACACCTTC

clone size: NA
J gene: TRBJ2-1
V gene: TRBV4-3
D gene: TRBD2
CDR3 protein: CASSQDRAGGPYNEQFF
CDR3 DNA: TGCGCCAGCAGCCAAGATCGGGCGGGGGGACCTTACAATGAGCAGTTCTTC

clone size: few
J gene: TRBJ1-4
V gene: TRBV20-1
D gene: NA
CDR3 protein: CSAIYGGLNEKLFF
CDR3 DNA: TGCAGTGCTATCTACGGGGGACTCAATGAAAAACTGTTTTTT

clone size: few
J gene: TRBJ2-7
V gene: TRBV18
D gene: NA
CDR3 protein: CASSPALNEYEQYF
CDR3 DNA: TGTGCCAGCTCACCTGCCCTTAACGAGTACGAGCAGTACTTC

clone size: NA
J gene: TRBJ1-1
V gene: TRBV20-1
D gene: NA
CDR3 protein: CSAMKPGYAGAFF
CDR3 DNA: TGCAGTGCGATGAAACCAGGTTACGCCGGAGCTTTCTTT

clone size: NA
J gene: TRBJ2-7
V gene: TRBV27
D gene: NA
CDR3 protein: CASSLSGSYSYEQYF
CDR3 DNA: TGTGCCAGCAGTTTATCGGGGAGTTACTCCTACGAGCAGTACTTC

clone size: few
J gene: TRBJ2-1
V gene: TRBV28
D gene: TRBD2
CDR3 protein: CASSRKGLAGGRSSYNEQFF
CDR3 DNA: TGTGCCAGCAGCCGGAAGGGACTAGCGGGGGGTCGGAGCTCCTACAATGAGCAGTTCTTC

clone size: NA
J gene: TRBJ2-5
V gene: TRBV20-1
D gene: TRBD2
CDR3 protein: CSADGGASLETQYF
CDR3 DNA: TGCAGTGCTGACGGGGGGGCAAGTTTGGAGACCCAGTACTTC

clone size: few
J gene: TRBJ2-2
V gene: TRBV28
D gene: NA
CDR3 protein: CASTQTVPGELFF
CDR3 DNA: TGTGCCAGCACCCAGACCGTTCCCGGGGAGCTGTTTTTT

clone size: NA
J gene: TRBJ1-5
V gene: TRBV7-8
D gene: NA
CDR3 protein: CASSLIEDVQPQHF
CDR3 DNA: TGTGCCAGCAGCTTGATCGAGGATGTTCAGCCCCAGCATTTT

clone size: NA
J gene: TRBJ2-5
V gene: TRBV7-2
D gene: NA
CDR3 protein: CASSPTSGRTGGAQYF
CDR3 DNA: TGTGCCAGCAGCCCGACTAGCGGCCGCACAGGGGGGGCCCAGTACTTC

clone size: few
J gene: TRBJ2-5
V gene: TRBV7-9
D gene: NA
CDR3 protein: CASSHLGRQETQYF
CDR3 DNA: TGTGCCAGCAGCCACCTGGGACGTCAAGAGACCCAGTACTTC

clone size: many
J gene: TRBJ1-1
V gene: TRBV12-3/TRBV12-4
D gene: NA
CDR3 protein: CASSSFMNTEAFF
CDR3 DNA: TGTGCCAGCAGTTCCTTCATGAACACTGAAGCTTTCTTT

clone size: once
J gene: TRBJ2-5
V gene: TRBV20-1
D gene: TRBD2
CDR3 protein: CSASPSGSGGGETQYF
CDR3 DNA: TGCAGTGCTAGTCCTAGCGGGAGCGGTGGGGGAGAGACCCAGTACTTC

clone size: NA
J gene: TRBJ1-1
V gene: TRBV5-5
D gene: NA
CDR3 protein: CASSITDGMNTEAFF
CDR3 DNA: TGTGCCAGCAGCATAACCGACGGGATGAACACTGAAGCTTTCTTT

clone size: few
J gene: TRBJ1-4
V gene: TRBV12-3/TRBV12-4
D gene: NA
CDR3 protein: CASSLNRVLFF
CDR3 DNA: TGTGCCAGCAGTTTAAACCGGGTACTGTTTTTT

clone size: many
J gene: TRBJ1-1
V gene: TRBV5-1
D gene: TRBD1
CDR3 protein: CASSWTGEILNTEAFF
CDR3 DNA: TGCGCCAGCAGCTGGACAGGGGAGATACTGAACACTGAAGCTTTCTTT

clone size: few
J gene: TRBJ2-1
V gene: TRBV5-5
D gene: NA
CDR3 protein: CASSSVPGRAYNEQFF
CDR3 DNA: TGTGCCAGCAGCTCGGTTCCGGGACGGGCATACAATGAGCAGTTCTTC

clone size: NA
J gene: TRBJ2-7
V gene: TRBV28
D gene: NA
CDR3 protein: CASSSGLPGEHEQYF
CDR3 DNA: TGTGCCAGCAGTTCGGGACTGCCCGGGGAGCACGAGCAGTACTTC

clone size: NA
J gene: TRBJ2-3
V gene: TRBV12-3/TRBV12-4
D gene: NA
CDR3 protein: CASTIGLTDTQYF
CDR3 DNA: TGTGCCAGCACCATTGGACTGACGGATACGCAGTATTTT

clone size: few
J gene: TRBJ2-7
V gene: TRBV6-1
D gene: NA
CDR3 protein: CASTEKLLRSYEQYF
CDR3 DNA: TGTGCCAGCACCGAAAAACTCCTGAGGTCGTACGAGCAGTACTTC

clone size: NA
J gene: TRBJ2-7
V gene: TRBV12-3/TRBV12-4
D gene: TRBD1
CDR3 protein: CASRHGQGPYEQYF
CDR3 DNA: TGTGCCAGCAGACACGGACAGGGTCCCTACGAGCAGTACTTC

clone size: NA
J gene: TRBJ2-1
V gene: TRBV6-1
D gene: TRBD1
CDR3 protein: CASSPGTGGLNEQFF
CDR3 DNA: TGTGCCAGCAGTCCCGGGACAGGGGGCTTGAATGAGCAGTTCTTC

clone size: few
J gene: TRBJ2-1
V gene: TRBV4-2
D gene: NA
CDR3 protein: CASSQVGRSIDNEQFF
CDR3 DNA: TGTGCCAGCAGCCAAGTTGGGCGGTCAATCGACAATGAGCAGTTCTTC

clone size: few
J gene: TRBJ2-1
V gene: TRBV7-2
D gene: TRBD2
CDR3 protein: CASSLAGLADNEQFF
CDR3 DNA: TGTGCCAGCAGCTTAGCCGGACTAGCGGACAATGAGCAGTTCTTC

clone size: NA
J gene: TRBJ1-5
V gene: TRBV20-1
D gene: NA
CDR3 protein: CSAPDRRGSQPQHF
CDR3 DNA: TGCAGTGCCCCGGACCGAAGGGGGAGTCAGCCCCAGCATTTT

clone size: few
J gene: TRBJ2-1
V gene: TRBV29-1
D gene: NA
CDR3 protein: CSGLEYNEQFF
CDR3 DNA: TGCAGCGGCCTGGAGTACAATGAGCAGTTCTTC

clone size: few
J gene: TRBJ2-3
V gene: TRBV5-1
D gene: NA
CDR3 protein: CASSLVPVSTSTDTQYF
CDR3 DNA: TGCGCCAGCAGCTTGGTGCCAGTCAGTACAAGCACAGATACGCAGTATTTT

clone size: NA
J gene: TRBJ2-7
V gene: TRBV6-2/TRBV6-3
D gene: NA
CDR3 protein: CASSYSNPNYEQYF
CDR3 DNA: TGTGCCAGCAGTTACTCGAATCCCAATTACGAGCAGTACTTC

clone size: NA
J gene: TRBJ1-3
V gene: TRBV24-1
D gene: TRBD1
CDR3 protein: CATSDSGQGSGNTIYF
CDR3 DNA: TGTGCCACCAGTGATTCGGGACAGGGATCTGGAAACACCATATATTTT

clone size: NA
J gene: TRBJ2-5
V gene: TRBV7-2
D gene: TRBD1
CDR3 protein: CASSSDRGPMKTQYF
CDR3 DNA: TGTGCCAGCAGCTCAGACAGGGGGCCTATGAAGACCCAGTACTTC

clone size: many
J gene: TRBJ2-3
V gene: TRBV5-1
D gene: NA
CDR3 protein: CASGVEDTQYF
CDR3 DNA: TGCGCCAGCGGGGTCGAAGATACGCAGTATTTT

clone size: once
J gene: TRBJ2-7
V gene: TRBV6-4
D gene: NA
CDR3 protein: CASRTGDHYEQYF
CDR3 DNA: TGTGCCAGCAGAACCGGGGATCACTACGAGCAGTACTTC

clone size: few
J gene: TRBJ2-1
V gene: TRBV20-1
D gene: TRBD2
CDR3 protein: CSAREAGDNEQFF
CDR3 DNA: TGCAGTGCTAGAGAAGCGGGAGATAATGAGCAGTTCTTC

clone size: NA
J gene: TRBJ2-1
V gene: TRBV20-1
D gene: TRBD2
CDR3 protein: CSARRLAAYNEQFF
CDR3 DNA: TGCAGTGCTAGAAGACTAGCGGCTTACAATGAGCAGTTCTTC

clone size: few
J gene: TRBJ2-7
V gene: TRBV6-5
D gene: TRBD1
CDR3 protein: CASSYSLDRDEQYF
CDR3 DNA: TGTGCCAGCAGTTACTCCCTTGACAGGGACGAGCAGTACTTC

clone size: NA
J gene: TRBJ2-1
V gene: TRBV20-1
D gene: TRBD1
CDR3 protein: CSAATGQGLDEQFF
CDR3 DNA: TGCAGTGCTGCGACGGGACAGGGTTTGGATGAGCAGTTCTTC

clone size: few
J gene: TRBJ1-4
V gene: TRBV6-1
D gene: NA
CDR3 protein: CASSEEYEKLFF
CDR3 DNA: TGTGCCAGCAGTGAGGAATACGAAAAACTGTTTTTT

clone size: few
J gene: TRBJ1-1
V gene: TRBV9
D gene: NA
CDR3 protein: CASSEGHKNTEAFF
CDR3 DNA: TGTGCCAGCAGCGAAGGACACAAGAACACTGAAGCTTTCTTT

clone size: NA
J gene: TRBJ2-1
V gene: TRBV10-3
D gene: TRBD2
CDR3 protein: CAISENLAGVSEQFF
CDR3 DNA: TGTGCCATCAGTGAGAATCTAGCGGGAGTATCTGAGCAGTTCTTC

clone size: few
J gene: TRBJ2-5
V gene: TRBV13
D gene: NA
CDR3 protein: CASSLGGGSEQETQYF
CDR3 DNA: TGTGCCAGCAGCTTAGGCGGAGGGTCAGAGCAAGAGACCCAGTACTTC

clone size: few
J gene: TRBJ2-4
V gene: TRBV20-1
D gene: TRBD2
CDR3 protein: CSAGGGVAKNIQYF
CDR3 DNA: TGCAGTGCTGGCGGGGGGGTAGCCAAAAACATTCAGTACTTC